The T cell receptor beta chain described here comes from a study of cytomegalovirus exposure and HLA in healthy donors. On the study more broadly: Falling in the Caucasian-associated ancestry cluster were about four fifths of about 400 genotyped donors. Whole-study findings and limits: Another analysis was done later, and it associated roughly 15,000 TCR beta sequences with HLA alleles at 0.05 false discovery rate. Some segments of the V type, notably TRBV6-2 and TRBV6-3, were excluded as indistinguishable. Reportedly, TCR beta sequences accurately predicted HLA-A and HLA-B alleles in most subjects.

Germline CDR1 and CDR2: MGHDK and SYGVNS. Trimming cost V 2 bases and J 10 bases, with 9 bases left between them. This CDR3 contains 13 residues. The sample holds one count of this clone. Its antigen is unknown. PCR employed 60 Vbeta and 13 Jbeta primers. The assay was immunoSEQ multiplex PCR, and TCRdb's table has in-frame clones only and misses some. The top ten hold more than 13% of the sample, which has 150,000 to 200,000 clones, almost 80% seen once. The clonotype was recovered from a man in his forties or fifties in good health and CMV-seropositive. This chain links TRBV25-1 with TRBJ1-6, with D maybe TRBD1 (5 bases). Material for sequencing was PBMCs. CDR3 loop: CASSEQGGSPLHF. CDR3 coding DNA: TGTGCCAGCAGTGAACAGGGTGGCTCACCCCTCCACTTT.